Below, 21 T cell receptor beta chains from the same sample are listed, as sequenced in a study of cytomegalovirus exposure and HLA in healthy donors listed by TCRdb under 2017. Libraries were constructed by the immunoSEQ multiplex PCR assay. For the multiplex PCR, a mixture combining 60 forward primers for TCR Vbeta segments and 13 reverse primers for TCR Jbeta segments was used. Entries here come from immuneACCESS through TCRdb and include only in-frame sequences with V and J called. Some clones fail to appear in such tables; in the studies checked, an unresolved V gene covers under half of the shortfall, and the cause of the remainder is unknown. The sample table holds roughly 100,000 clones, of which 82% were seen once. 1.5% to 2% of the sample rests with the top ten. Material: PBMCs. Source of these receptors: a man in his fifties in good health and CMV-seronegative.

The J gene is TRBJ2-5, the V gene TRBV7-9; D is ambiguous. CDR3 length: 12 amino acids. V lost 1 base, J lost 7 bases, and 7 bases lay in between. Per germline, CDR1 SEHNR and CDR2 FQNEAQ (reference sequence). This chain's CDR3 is CASSLDYATQYF. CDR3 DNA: TGTGCCAGCAGCTTAGACTACGCGACCCAGTACTTC.

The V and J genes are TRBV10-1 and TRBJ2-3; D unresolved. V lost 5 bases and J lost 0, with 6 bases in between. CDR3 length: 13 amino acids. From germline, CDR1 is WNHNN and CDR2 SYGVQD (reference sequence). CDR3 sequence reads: CASSSPSTDTQYF. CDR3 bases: TGCGCCAGCAGTAGCCCGAGCACAGATACGCAGTATTTT.

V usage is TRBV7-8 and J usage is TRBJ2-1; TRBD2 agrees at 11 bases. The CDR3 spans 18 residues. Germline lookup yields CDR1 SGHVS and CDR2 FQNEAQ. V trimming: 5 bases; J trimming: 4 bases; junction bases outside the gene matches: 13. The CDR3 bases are TGTGCCAGCAGCCTACCTCGTCGACTAGCGGGGATTTACAATGAGCAGTTCTTC. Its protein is CASSLPRRLAGIYNEQFF.

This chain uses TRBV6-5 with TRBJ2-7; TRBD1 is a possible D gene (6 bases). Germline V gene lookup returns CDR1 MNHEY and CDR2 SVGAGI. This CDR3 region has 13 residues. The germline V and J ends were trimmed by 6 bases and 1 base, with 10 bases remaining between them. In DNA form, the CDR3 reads TGTGCCAGCAGAAAGACAGGTTCCTACGAGCAGTACGTC. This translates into CASRKTGSYEQYV.

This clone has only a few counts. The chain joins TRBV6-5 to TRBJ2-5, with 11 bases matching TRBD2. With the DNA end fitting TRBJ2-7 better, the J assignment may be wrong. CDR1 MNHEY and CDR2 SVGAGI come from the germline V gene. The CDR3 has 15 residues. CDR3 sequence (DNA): TGTGCCAGCATGCCCCCTAGCGGGGGGTCCTACGAGCAGTACTTC. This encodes CASMPPSGGSYEQYF.

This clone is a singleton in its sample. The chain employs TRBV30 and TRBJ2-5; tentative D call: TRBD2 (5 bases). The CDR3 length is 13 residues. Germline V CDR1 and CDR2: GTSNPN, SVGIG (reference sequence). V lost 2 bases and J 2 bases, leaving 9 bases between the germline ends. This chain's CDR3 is CAWSYGMQETQYF. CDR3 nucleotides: TGTGCCTGGAGTTACGGGATGCAAGAGACCCAGTACTTC.

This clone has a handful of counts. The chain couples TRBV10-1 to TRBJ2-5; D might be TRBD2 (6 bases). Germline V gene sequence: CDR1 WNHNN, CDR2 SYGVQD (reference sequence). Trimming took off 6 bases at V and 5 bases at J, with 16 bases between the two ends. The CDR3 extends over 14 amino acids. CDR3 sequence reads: CASSPTSSLETQYF. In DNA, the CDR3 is TGCGCCAGCAGCCCGACTAGTTCCCTCGAGACCCAGTACTTC.

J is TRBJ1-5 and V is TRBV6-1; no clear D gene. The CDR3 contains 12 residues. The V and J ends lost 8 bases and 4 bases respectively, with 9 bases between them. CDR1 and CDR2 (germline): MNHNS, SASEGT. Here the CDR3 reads CASRGPNQPQHF. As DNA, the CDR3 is TGTGCCAGCCGCGGGCCAAATCAGCCCCAGCATTTT.

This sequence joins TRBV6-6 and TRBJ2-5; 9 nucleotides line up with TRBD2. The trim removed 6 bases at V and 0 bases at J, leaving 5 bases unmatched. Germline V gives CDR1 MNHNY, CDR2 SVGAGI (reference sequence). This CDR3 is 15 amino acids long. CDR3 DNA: TGTGCCAGCAGGGGAGCTAGCGGGGACCAAGAGACCCAGTACTTC. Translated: CASRGASGDQETQYF.

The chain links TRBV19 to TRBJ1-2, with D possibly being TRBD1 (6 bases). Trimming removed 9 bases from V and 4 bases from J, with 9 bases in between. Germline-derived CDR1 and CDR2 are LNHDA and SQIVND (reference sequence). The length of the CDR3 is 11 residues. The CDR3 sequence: CASRGPYGYTF. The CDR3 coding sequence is TGTGCCAGCAGGGGACCCTATGGCTACACCTTC.

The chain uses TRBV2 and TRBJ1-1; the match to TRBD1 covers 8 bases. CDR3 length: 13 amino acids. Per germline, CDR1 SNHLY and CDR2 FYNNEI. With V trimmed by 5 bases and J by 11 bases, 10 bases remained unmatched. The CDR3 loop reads CASSNGQGGGAFF. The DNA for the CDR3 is TGTGCCAGCAGTAATGGACAGGGTGGGGGGGCTTTCTTT.

The CDR3 protein is CAAAGVGTDTQYF. The CDR3 nucleotides are TGTGCCGCCGCGGGGGTGGGTACAGATACGCAGTATTTT. This chain links TRBV10-3 with TRBJ2-3, with 7 positions matching TRBD2. J was trimmed by 3 bases and V by 11 bases; bases with no gene match: 8. The CDR3 runs to 13 residues. In germline, CDR1 is ENHRY, CDR2 SYGVKD.

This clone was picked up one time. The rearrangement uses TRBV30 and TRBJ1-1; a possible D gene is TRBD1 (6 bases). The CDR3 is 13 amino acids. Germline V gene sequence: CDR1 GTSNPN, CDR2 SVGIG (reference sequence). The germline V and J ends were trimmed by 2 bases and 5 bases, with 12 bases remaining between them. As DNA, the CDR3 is TGTGCCTGGAGTCGCACAGGGATAACTGAAGCTTTCTTT. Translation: CAWSRTGITEAFF.

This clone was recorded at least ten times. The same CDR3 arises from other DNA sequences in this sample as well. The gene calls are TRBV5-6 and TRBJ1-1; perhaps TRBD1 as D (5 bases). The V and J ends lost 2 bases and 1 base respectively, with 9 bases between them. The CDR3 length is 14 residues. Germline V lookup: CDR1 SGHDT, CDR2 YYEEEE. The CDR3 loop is CASSFGGGNTEAFF. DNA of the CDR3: TGTGCCAGCAGCTTTGGCGGGGGGAACACTGAAGCTTTCTTT.

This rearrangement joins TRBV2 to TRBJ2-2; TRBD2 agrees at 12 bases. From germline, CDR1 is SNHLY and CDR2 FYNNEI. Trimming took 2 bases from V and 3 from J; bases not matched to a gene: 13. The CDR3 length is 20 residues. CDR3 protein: CASSEPTSGGPIPHTGELFF. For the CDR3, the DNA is TGTGCCAGCAGTGAACCGACTAGCGGGGGCCCAATCCCGCACACCGGGGAGCTGTTTTTT. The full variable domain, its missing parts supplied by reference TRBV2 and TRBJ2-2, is EPEVTQTPSHQVTQMGQEVILRCVPISNHLYFYWYRQILGQKVEFLVSFYNNEISEKSEIFDDQFSVERPDGSNFTLKIRSTKLEDSAMYFCASSEPTSGGPIPHTGELFFGEGSRLTVL.

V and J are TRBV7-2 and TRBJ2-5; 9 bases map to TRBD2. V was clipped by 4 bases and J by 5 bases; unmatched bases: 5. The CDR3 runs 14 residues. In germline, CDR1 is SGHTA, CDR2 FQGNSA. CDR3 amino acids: CASSSQRGAETQYF. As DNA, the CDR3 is TGTGCCAGCAGCTCCCAGCGGGGGGCGGAGACCCAGTACTTC.

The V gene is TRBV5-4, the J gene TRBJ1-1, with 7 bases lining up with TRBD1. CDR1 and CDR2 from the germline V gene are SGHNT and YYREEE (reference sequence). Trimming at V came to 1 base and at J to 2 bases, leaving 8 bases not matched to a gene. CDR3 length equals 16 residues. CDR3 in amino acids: CASSLLGGFLNTEAFF. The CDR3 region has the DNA TGTGCCAGCAGCTTGTTAGGGGGCTTCCTCAACACTGAAGCTTTCTTT.

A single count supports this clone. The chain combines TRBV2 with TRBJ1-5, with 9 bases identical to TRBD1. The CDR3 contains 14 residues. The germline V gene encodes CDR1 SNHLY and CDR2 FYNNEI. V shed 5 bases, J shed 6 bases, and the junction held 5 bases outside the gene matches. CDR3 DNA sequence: TGTGCCAGCAGTTACAGGGGGCAGGGTCAGCCCCAGCATTTT. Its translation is CASSYRGQGQPQHF.

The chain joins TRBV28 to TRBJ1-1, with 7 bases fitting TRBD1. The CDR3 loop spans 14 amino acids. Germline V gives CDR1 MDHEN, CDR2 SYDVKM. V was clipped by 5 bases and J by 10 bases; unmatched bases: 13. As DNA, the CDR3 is TGTGCCAGCAGTCCGCCCTGGCAGGGGGGTCGAGCTTTCTTT. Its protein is CASSPPWQGGRAFF.

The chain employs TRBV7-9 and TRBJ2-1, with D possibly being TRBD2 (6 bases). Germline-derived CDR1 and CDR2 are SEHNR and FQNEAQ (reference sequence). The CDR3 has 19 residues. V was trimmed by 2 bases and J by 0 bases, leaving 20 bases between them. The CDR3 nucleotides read TGTGCCAGCAGCTTATACACCCTGAGACTAGTGCGCTCCTACAATGAGCAGTTCTTC. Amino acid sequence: CASSLYTLRLVRSYNEQFF.

The CDR3 protein is CASSFYAGGNTGELFF. For the CDR3, the DNA is TGTGCCAGCAGCTTTTATGCGGGGGGAAACACCGGGGAGCTGTTTTTT. The gene calls are TRBV7-6 and TRBJ2-2, with TRBD2 matching over 8 bases. The length of the CDR3 is 16 residues. J lost 2 bases, V lost 3 bases, and 5 bases had no gene match. CDR1 and CDR2 (germline): SGHVS, FNYEAQ.